Listed below are T cell receptor beta chains from one sample, sequenced in a study of human T cells and chemical hapten exposure. One entry per CDR3 protein results from TCRdb running MiXCR on the 5' RACE reads. The sample has about 140,000 distinct CDR3 sequences; about 4% are singletons. The receptors come from a female donor in good health. The CDR3 runs from the conserved cysteine through the conserved F or W. The order of the fields is CDR3 length, V gene, clone size, J gene, D gene, CDR3 protein, CDR3 DNA. D genes are given only for firm matches. A row's size may be missing; if present it is once, few, many or a size class.

16	TRBV5-1	many	TRBJ2-3	TRBD2	CASSLVAAGGPDTQYF	TGCGCCAGCAGCTTGGTAGCGGCGGGGGGCCCAGATACGCAGTATTTT
11	TRBV6-2/TRBV6-3	many	TRBJ2-2	NA	CASSRPGELFF	TGTGCCAGCAGTCGTCCCGGGGAGCTGTTTTTT
16	TRBV9	many	TRBJ2-2	TRBD2	CASSERTSERGGELFF	TGTGCCAGCAGCGAAAGGACTAGCGAAAGGGGCGGGGAGCTGTTTTTT
13	TRBV12-3/TRBV12-4	many	TRBJ2-1	NA	CASSFGEVDEQFF	TGTGCCAGCAGTTTTGGCGAGGTCGATGAGCAGTTCTTC
13	TRBV11-1	many	TRBJ1-2	TRBD1	CASSRPGGYGYTF	TGTGCCAGCAGCCGTCCAGGGGGCTATGGCTACACCTTC
18	TRBV4-2	few	TRBJ1-2	NA	CASSQDLGGAQRNYGYTF	TGTGCCAGCAGCCAAGATTTAGGGGGGGCGCAAAGGAACTATGGCTACACCTTC
12	TRBV20-1	NA	TRBJ2-1	NA	CSARGVEREQFF	TGCAGTGCACGGGGTGTAGAACGGGAGCAGTTCTTC
16	TRBV14	many	TRBJ2-3	NA	CASSQHGGLSTDTQYF	TGTGCCAGCAGCCAGCACGGGGGGCTAAGCACAGATACGCAGTATTTT
14	TRBV2	many	TRBJ2-3	NA	CATIKGGRSDTQYF	TGTGCCACCATTAAAGGGGGGAGGTCAGATACGCAGTATTTT
16	TRBV9	many	TRBJ1-4	TRBD1	CASSREGAQTNEKLFF	TGTGCCAGCAGCAGGGAGGGGGCTCAAACTAATGAAAAACTGTTTTTT
16	TRBV15	many	TRBJ2-1	TRBD1	CATSSKGQTHNNEQFF	TGTGCCACCAGCAGTAAGGGACAGACCCACAACAATGAGCAGTTCTTC
18	TRBV5-1	many	TRBJ1-2	NA	CASSREGMVDRSDYGYTF	TGCGCCAGCAGCCGAGAAGGGATGGTGGACAGATCCGACTATGGCTACACCTTC
17	TRBV11-1	many	TRBJ1-2	TRBD1	CASSPQPNRGPSYGYTF	TGTGCCAGCAGCCCACAACCCAACAGGGGTCCCTCCTATGGCTACACCTTC
13	TRBV20-1	many	TRBJ1-5	NA	CSAREGERQPQHF	TGCAGTGCTAGAGAGGGTGAGCGTCAGCCCCAGCATTTT
16	TRBV4-2	many	TRBJ2-3	TRBD2	CASSQSGTNQLGTQYF	TGTGCCAGCAGCCAATCCGGGACTAATCAGTTGGGTACGCAGTATTTT
16	TRBV11-3	many	TRBJ2-2	NA	CASSLHGTQTSGELFF	TGTGCCAGCAGCTTACACGGGACACAAACTTCGGGGGAGCTGTTTTTT
13	TRBV29-1	many	TRBJ2-1	NA	CSVWKGGRGEQFF	TGCAGCGTTTGGAAGGGGGGGCGAGGTGAGCAGTTCTTC
14	TRBV13	many	TRBJ2-5	NA	CASSRGTAGSTQYF	TGTGCCAGCAGCCGAGGGACCGCTGGTTCGACCCAGTACTTC
17	TRBV7-8	many	TRBJ2-6	TRBD1	CASSLGTGRPGANVLTF	TGTGCCAGCAGCCTCGGGACAGGGCGCCCTGGGGCCAACGTCCTGACTTTC
14	TRBV20-1	many	TRBJ1-2	NA	CSASSSVGFYGYTF	TGCAGTGCTAGCTCCAGCGTCGGTTTCTATGGCTACACCTTC
11	TRBV27	many	TRBJ2-7	NA	CASRPRGGQYF	TGTGCCAGCAGGCCTAGGGGGGGCCAGTACTTC
12	TRBV29-1	many	TRBJ2-5	NA	CSVGTVQETQYF	TGCAGCGTTGGGACAGTACAAGAGACCCAGTACTTC
14	TRBV9	few	TRBJ2-5	NA	CASSAGRGSVTQYF	TGTGCCAGCAGCGCGGGCCGGGGAAGTGTGACCCAGTACTTC
13	TRBV24-1	NA	TRBJ2-5	NA	CAPGSDVAETQYF	TGTGCCCCGGGGTCGGACGTAGCAGAGACCCAGTACTTC
16	TRBV7-2	many	TRBJ1-1	NA	CASSSLGVGSGTEAFF	TGTGCCAGCAGCTCGCTAGGGGTGGGCTCGGGGACTGAAGCTTTCTTT
12	TRBV19	many	TRBJ2-7	NA	CASSSNPYEQYF	TGTGCCAGTAGTAGCAACCCCTACGAGCAGTACTTC
13	TRBV4-2	NA	TRBJ2-5	NA	CASSQSPQETQYF	TGTGCCAGCAGCCAAAGCCCCCAAGAGACCCAGTACTTC
11	TRBV12-3/TRBV12-4	NA	TRBJ1-5	NA	CASSLGQLQHF	TGTGCCAGCAGTTTAGGCCAGCTCCAGCATTTT
11	TRBV6-1	many	TRBJ2-1	NA	CASSELGEQFF	TGTGCCAGCAGTGAATTAGGGGAGCAGTTCTTC
14	TRBV5-1	NA	TRBJ2-3	TRBD2	CASSLTAGAVAQYF	TGCGCCAGCAGCTTGACAGCGGGGGCAGTGGCGCAGTATTTT
16	TRBV15	many	TRBJ2-1	NA	CATSREVASSYNEQFF	TGTGCCACCAGCAGAGAGGTTGCTAGCTCCTACAATGAGCAGTTCTTC
13	TRBV7-6	many	TRBJ2-7	NA	CASSLYSVEEQYF	TGTGCCAGCAGCTTATATTCCGTCGAGGAGCAGTACTTC
11	TRBV6-1	NA	TRBJ1-4	TRBD1	CASARRDSQFF	TGTGCCAGCGCCCGCCGGGACAGTCAGTTTTTT
14	TRBV19	few	TRBJ1-2	NA	CASSIGGTGDGYTF	TGTGCCAGTAGTATTGGGGGAACGGGCGATGGCTACACCTTC
15	TRBV24-1	many	TRBJ1-2	NA	CATSDLPSSNYGYTF	TGTGCCACCAGTGATTTGCCCAGCTCTAACTATGGCTACACCTTC
13	TRBV6-5	many	TRBJ2-5	NA	CASSYSSQETQYF	TGTGCCAGCAGTTACAGCTCCCAAGAGACCCAGTACTTC
14	TRBV20-1	many	TRBJ2-3	NA	CSAESGGATDTQYF	TGCAGTGCCGAGTCGGGGGGCGCGACAGATACGCAGTATTTT
15	TRBV27	NA	TRBJ1-2	TRBD1	CASSSPDRGVYGDTF	TGTGCCAGCAGTTCCCCGGACAGGGGGGTTTATGGCGACACCTTC
11	TRBV7-9	NA	TRBJ2-5	NA	CASSCTLDQYF	TGTGCCAGCAGCTGTACCCTTGACCAGTACTTC
16	TRBV7-2	many	TRBJ1-4	NA	CASSPNPPYGGEKLFF	TGTGCCAGCAGCCCGAACCCCCCCTATGGGGGTGAAAAACTGTTTTTT
14	TRBV5-6	many	TRBJ2-3	NA	CASSLEERTDTQYF	TGTGCCAGCAGCTTGGAAGAGCGCACAGATACGCAGTATTTT